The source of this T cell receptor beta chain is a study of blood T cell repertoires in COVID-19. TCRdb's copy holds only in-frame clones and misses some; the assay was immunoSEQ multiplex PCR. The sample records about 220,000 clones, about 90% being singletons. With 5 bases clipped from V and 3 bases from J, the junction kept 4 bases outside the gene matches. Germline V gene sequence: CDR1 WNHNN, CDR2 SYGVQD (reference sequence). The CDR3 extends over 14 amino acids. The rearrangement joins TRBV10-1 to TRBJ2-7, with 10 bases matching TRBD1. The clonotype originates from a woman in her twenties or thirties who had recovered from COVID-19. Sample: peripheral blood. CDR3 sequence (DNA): TGCGCCAGCAGTCCGGACAGGGGGGGCTACGAGCAGTACTTC. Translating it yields CASSPDRGGYEQYF.